This TCR beta chain is drawn from a study of blood T cell repertoires in COVID-19. Whole-study context: The study drew acute and convalescent COVID-19 samples from the United States, Italy and Spain.

There are 12 residues in the CDR3. Trimming left V 6 bases short and J 12 bases short, with 12 bases between. Per the original data handling: Reference gene primers were amplified, and this amplification served to estimate nucleated cell counts. Sequenced by immunoSEQ multiplex PCR; TCRdb stores in-frame clones only, minus some. The V and J calls and clone size are taken from that table; D and trimming were inferred from the DNA. Of about 70,000 clones in the sample, approximately 90% were seen once. The chain links TRBV12-3 or TRBV12-4 to TRBJ1-6; D gene uncertain. Sequenced input: peripheral blood. The TCR was taken from a human donor in a cohort sampled during active COVID-19. CDR3 DNA sequence: TGTGCCAGCAGCCACCCCCGGGGACCCCTCCACTTT. Translation gives CASSHPRGPLHF.